The rows below give T cell receptor beta chains drawn from one sample of a study of T cells after yellow fever vaccination. Via MiXCR, TCRdb re-called the 5' RACE reads, giving one row per CDR3 protein. The sample lists a few hundred thousand distinct CDR3 sequences, 8% to 10% occurring once. Sequencing used PBMCs, obtained on the day of the first yellow fever vaccination. The source of these receptors is a young man who received the YFV17D yellow fever vaccine. Both conserved end residues are trimmed from each CDR3. Each record gives: clone size, V gene, CDR3 protein. Rows may omit the clone size; those that give it use once, few, many or a size class.

clone size: .; V gene: TRBV6-5; CDR3 protein: ASSYGGGGGLNTGELF
clone size: .; V gene: TRBV6-5; CDR3 protein: ASSYGAGGPPLH
clone size: many; V gene: TRBV5-1; CDR3 protein: ASSLTGNEQF
clone size: many; V gene: TRBV7-3; CDR3 protein: ASSLEHNYGYT
clone size: .; V gene: TRBV20-1; CDR3 protein: SARDWASPSKAQY
clone size: .; V gene: TRBV9; CDR3 protein: ASSPFGPLSNEQF
clone size: few; V gene: TRBV12-3/TRBV12-4; CDR3 protein: ASTPGHSTDTQY
clone size: few; V gene: TRBV7-3; CDR3 protein: ASSLLAGAAGNEQF
clone size: many; V gene: TRBV7-6; CDR3 protein: ASSLPQGEAQF
clone size: few; V gene: TRBV20-1; CDR3 protein: SARDQGGHQPQH
clone size: .; V gene: TRBV7-6; CDR3 protein: ASSFLDRGNSPLH
clone size: .; V gene: TRBV3-1; CDR3 protein: ATSQQARHRGALDPEIQY
clone size: .; V gene: TRBV7-3; CDR3 protein: ASSLSGSYNSPLH
clone size: .; V gene: TRBV6-1; CDR3 protein: ASSNGGAYNEQF
clone size: .; V gene: TRBV10-3; CDR3 protein: AIRKTDNEQF
clone size: .; V gene: TRBV6-5; CDR3 protein: ASSLNGGRAGYT
clone size: few; V gene: TRBV10-2; CDR3 protein: ASSPPTPYEQY
clone size: few; V gene: TRBV7-2; CDR3 protein: ASSRDRPNYGYT
clone size: .; V gene: TRBV20-1; CDR3 protein: SARDPRAEGYTQY
clone size: few; V gene: TRBV10-3; CDR3 protein: AISDQRTSGATDTQY
clone size: .; V gene: TRBV27; CDR3 protein: ASRLIAGLYNEQF
clone size: few; V gene: TRBV19; CDR3 protein: ASSTYRYGYT
clone size: .; V gene: TRBV2; CDR3 protein: ASALSGTDTQY
clone size: many; V gene: TRBV7-2; CDR3 protein: ASSLVRVGNEQF
clone size: many; V gene: TRBV5-1; CDR3 protein: ASSFAGLETQY
clone size: few; V gene: TRBV9; CDR3 protein: ASSVVGYDTDTQY
clone size: .; V gene: TRBV5-4; CDR3 protein: ASNPGLAQETQY
clone size: few; V gene: TRBV4-3; CDR3 protein: ASSQVRRGTEAF
clone size: .; V gene: TRBV20-1; CDR3 protein: SARGDLAGGSSYNEQF
clone size: .; V gene: TRBV4-3; CDR3 protein: ASSLIAGGPDTQY
clone size: few; V gene: TRBV10-3; CDR3 protein: AIGPTDTQY
clone size: many; V gene: TRBV5-1; CDR3 protein: ASSLLSPGGETQY
clone size: .; V gene: TRBV18; CDR3 protein: ASSPLTRNTDTQY
clone size: .; V gene: TRBV21-1; CDR3 protein: ASSCPPEQMQETQY
clone size: few; V gene: TRBV29-1; CDR3 protein: SASGTSGGGTVEQY
clone size: .; V gene: TRBV5-1; CDR3 protein: ASSRGQADSGNTIY
clone size: many; V gene: TRBV7-9; CDR3 protein: ASSLGQGRNEQY
clone size: few; V gene: TRBV9; CDR3 protein: ASSVGLAGNGELF
clone size: few; V gene: TRBV9; CDR3 protein: ASSRGQDEKLF
clone size: .; V gene: TRBV12-3/TRBV12-4; CDR3 protein: ASRSRGTSGVNEQF
clone size: .; V gene: TRBV3-1; CDR3 protein: ASSQEGGVQETQY
clone size: .; V gene: TRBV11-2; CDR3 protein: ASSPPRTSYNEQF
clone size: .; V gene: TRBV15; CDR3 protein: ATTTVSGNTIY
clone size: .; V gene: TRBV7-2; CDR3 protein: ASSLNPGGNEQF
clone size: .; V gene: TRBV6-1; CDR3 protein: ASRVLRDSGNTIY